A selection of T cell receptor beta chains follows, all from one sample in a study of T cells after yellow fever vaccination. One entry per CDR3 protein, called by TCRdb with MiXCR from the 5' RACE reads. The sample has some 500,000 distinct CDR3 sequences, less than 15% seen once. This material consisted of PBMCs, taken on the day of the yellow fever booster vaccination. The origin of the receptors is a man between 25 and 39 years old who received the YFV17D yellow fever vaccine. Both conserved end residues are part of each CDR3. The order of the fields is CDR3 protein, CDR3 DNA, clone size, D gene, J gene, V gene. The D gene is left open where the match is weak. Some rows mark clone size as missing; the rest say once, few, many or name a class of expanded clone.

CDR3aa: CSARPLGSSGGKNIQYF
CDR3nt: TGCAGTGCTAGACCCCTGGGGTCCAGTGGGGGCAAAAACATTCAGTACTTC
abundance: NA
d_gene: NA
j_gene: TRBJ2-4
v_gene: TRBV20-1

CDR3aa: CASSAGGLPHEQFF
CDR3nt: TGTGCCAGCAGCGCGGGGGGACTCCCGCATGAGCAGTTCTTC
abundance: few
d_gene: TRBD2
j_gene: TRBJ2-1
v_gene: TRBV9

CDR3aa: CASSTQGRTANIQYF
CDR3nt: TGTGCCAGCAGCACGCAGGGAAGGACAGCAAACATTCAGTACTTC
abundance: NA
d_gene: NA
j_gene: TRBJ2-4
v_gene: TRBV5-5

CDR3aa: CASSLNLRGSYEQYF
CDR3nt: TGTGCCAGCAGTTTGAACCTACGGGGCTCCTACGAGCAGTACTTC
abundance: few
d_gene: NA
j_gene: TRBJ2-7
v_gene: TRBV28

CDR3aa: CASSFNEKLFF
CDR3nt: TGTGCCAGCAGCTTTAATGAAAAACTGTTTTTT
abundance: few
d_gene: NA
j_gene: TRBJ1-4
v_gene: TRBV11-2

CDR3aa: CATRPGPQETQYF
CDR3nt: TGTGCCACAAGACCGGGGCCCCAAGAGACCCAGTACTTC
abundance: many
d_gene: NA
j_gene: TRBJ2-5
v_gene: TRBV10-3

CDR3aa: CASSPITGITYEQYF
CDR3nt: TGTGCCAGCAGCCCGATAACAGGGATTACCTACGAGCAGTACTTC
abundance: few
d_gene: NA
j_gene: TRBJ2-7
v_gene: TRBV12-3/TRBV12-4

CDR3aa: CASSLLPGDRGDNEQFF
CDR3nt: TGTGCCAGCAGCTTGCTCCCAGGGGACAGAGGGGACAATGAGCAGTTCTTC
abundance: NA
d_gene: TRBD1
j_gene: TRBJ2-1
v_gene: TRBV11-1

CDR3aa: CASSRGWLAGNTGELFF
CDR3nt: TGCGCCAGCAGCCGGGGCTGGCTAGCGGGCAACACCGGGGAGCTGTTTTTT
abundance: many
d_gene: TRBD2
j_gene: TRBJ2-2
v_gene: TRBV5-1

CDR3aa: CASSLGTGVNGYTF
CDR3nt: TGTGCCAGCAGCTTAGGGACAGGGGTGAATGGCTACACCTTC
abundance: NA
d_gene: TRBD1
j_gene: TRBJ1-2
v_gene: TRBV7-6

CDR3aa: CASSPTSGDQETQYF
CDR3nt: TGTGCCAGCAGCCCTACTAGCGGAGACCAAGAGACCCAGTACTTC
abundance: few
d_gene: TRBD2
j_gene: TRBJ2-5
v_gene: TRBV3-1

CDR3aa: CASGLAAYEQYF
CDR3nt: TGTGCCAGCGGACTAGCGGCTTACGAGCAGTACTTC
abundance: few
d_gene: TRBD2
j_gene: TRBJ2-7
v_gene: TRBV7-2

CDR3aa: CCARDRDRGPYNEQFF
CDR3nt: TGCTGCGCTAGAGATAGGGACAGGGGCCCCTACAATGAGCAGTTCTTC
abundance: few
d_gene: TRBD1
j_gene: TRBJ2-1
v_gene: TRBV20-1

CDR3aa: CASSLVAGTQETQYF
CDR3nt: TGTGCCAGCAGCTTAGTAGCGGGGACCCAAGAGACCCAGTACTTC
abundance: few
d_gene: TRBD2
j_gene: TRBJ2-5
v_gene: TRBV7-2

CDR3aa: CASSRQDQVRGTEAFF
CDR3nt: TGTGCCAGCAGCAGACAGGATCAGGTTCGAGGGACTGAAGCTTTCTTT
abundance: NA
d_gene: NA
j_gene: TRBJ1-1
v_gene: TRBV7-9

CDR3aa: CASSFLAGASEEQFF
CDR3nt: TGTGCCAGCAGTTTCCTGGCGGGAGCATCGGAAGAGCAGTTCTTC
abundance: NA
d_gene: TRBD2
j_gene: TRBJ2-1
v_gene: TRBV12-3/TRBV12-4

CDR3aa: CASKVAHTYNEQFF
CDR3nt: TGTGCCAGCAAGGTAGCTCATACCTACAATGAGCAGTTCTTC
abundance: NA
d_gene: NA
j_gene: TRBJ2-1
v_gene: TRBV28

CDR3aa: CASSPVGLGYNEQFF
CDR3nt: TGTGCCAGCAGCCCGGTCGGGCTAGGCTACAATGAGCAGTTCTTC
abundance: NA
d_gene: NA
j_gene: TRBJ2-1
v_gene: TRBV7-2

CDR3aa: CSARTDSLANYGYTF
CDR3nt: TGCAGTGCTAGGACTGACAGCCTAGCTAACTATGGCTACACCTTC
abundance: NA
d_gene: NA
j_gene: TRBJ1-2
v_gene: TRBV20-1

CDR3aa: CSVEGTSGRGPDTQYF
CDR3nt: TGCAGCGTTGAAGGGACTAGCGGGAGGGGCCCAGATACGCAGTATTTT
abundance: NA
d_gene: TRBD2
j_gene: TRBJ2-3
v_gene: TRBV29-1

CDR3aa: CSVEGEGDYEQYF
CDR3nt: TGCAGCGTTGAAGGAGAGGGGGACTACGAGCAGTACTTC
abundance: NA
d_gene: NA
j_gene: TRBJ2-7
v_gene: TRBV29-1

CDR3aa: CASSLEAGGRYNEQFF
CDR3nt: TGTGCCAGCAGCTTGGAAGCGGGAGGAAGGTACAATGAGCAGTTCTTC
abundance: few
d_gene: TRBD2
j_gene: TRBJ2-1
v_gene: TRBV5-5

CDR3aa: CASRSPVPGANVLTF
CDR3nt: TGTGCCAGCAGAAGCCCCGTACCCGGGGCCAACGTCCTGACTTTC
abundance: NA
d_gene: NA
j_gene: TRBJ2-6
v_gene: TRBV7-2

CDR3aa: CASSLGAGGATDTQYF
CDR3nt: TGTGCCAGCAGCTTAGGTGCGGGAGGTGCGACAGATACGCAGTATTTT
abundance: few
d_gene: TRBD2
j_gene: TRBJ2-3
v_gene: TRBV7-3

CDR3aa: CASSTVAGGSTDTQYF
CDR3nt: TGTGCCAGCAGCACCGTAGCGGGAGGGAGCACAGATACGCAGTATTTT
abundance: many
d_gene: TRBD2
j_gene: TRBJ2-3
v_gene: TRBV7-9

CDR3aa: CASSPRGTGTTLLGSYNEQFF
CDR3nt: TGTGCCAGCAGCCCCAGAGGAACAGGGACAACTTTACTTGGCTCCTACAATGAGCAGTTCTTC
abundance: NA
d_gene: NA
j_gene: TRBJ2-1
v_gene: TRBV3-1

CDR3aa: CASSSGGLSNQPQHF
CDR3nt: TGTGCCAGCAGTTCTGGCGGACTTAGCAATCAGCCCCAGCATTTT
abundance: many
d_gene: NA
j_gene: TRBJ1-5
v_gene: TRBV27

CDR3aa: CSGRLSTEGYTF
CDR3nt: TGCAGCGGGAGACTTTCTACGGAGGGCTACACCTTC
abundance: few
d_gene: NA
j_gene: TRBJ1-2
v_gene: TRBV29-1

CDR3aa: CASSRQGAKSEKLFF
CDR3nt: TGTGCCAGCAGTAGACAGGGGGCGAAAAGTGAAAAACTGTTTTTT
abundance: NA
d_gene: TRBD1
j_gene: TRBJ1-4
v_gene: TRBV25-1

CDR3aa: CASSLGLAGETQYF
CDR3nt: TGTGCCAGCAGCCTAGGACTAGCAGGAGAGACCCAGTACTTC
abundance: many
d_gene: TRBD2
j_gene: TRBJ2-5
v_gene: TRBV5-1

CDR3aa: CASRGAGFTGELFF
CDR3nt: TGTGCCAGCAGAGGGGCCGGGTTCACCGGGGAGCTGTTTTTT
abundance: NA
d_gene: NA
j_gene: TRBJ2-2
v_gene: TRBV5-4

CDR3aa: CASSQLQGATNEKLFF
CDR3nt: TGTGCCAGCAGCCAACTACAGGGCGCAACTAATGAAAAACTGTTTTTT
abundance: NA
d_gene: NA
j_gene: TRBJ1-4
v_gene: TRBV4-2

CDR3aa: CASSLVISYEQYF
CDR3nt: TGTGCCAGCAGCTTGGTGATTTCCTACGAGCAGTACTTC
abundance: few
d_gene: NA
j_gene: TRBJ2-7
v_gene: TRBV5-5

CDR3aa: CATSRVAGTYNEQFF
CDR3nt: TGTGCCACCAGCAGAGTGGCGGGAACCTACAATGAGCAGTTCTTC
abundance: NA
d_gene: NA
j_gene: TRBJ2-1
v_gene: TRBV15

CDR3aa: CARYPPLAALQYNEQFF
CDR3nt: TGCGCCAGATACCCCCCACTAGCGGCCCTTCAATACAATGAGCAGTTCTTC
abundance: NA
d_gene: TRBD2
j_gene: TRBJ2-1
v_gene: TRBV4-3

CDR3aa: CASTEDSFRYNEQFF
CDR3nt: TGTGCCAGCACCGAGGACAGTTTTCGCTACAATGAGCAGTTCTTC
abundance: NA
d_gene: NA
j_gene: TRBJ2-1
v_gene: TRBV6-1

CDR3aa: CSARRDSIPYEQYF
CDR3nt: TGCAGTGCTAGGAGGGACAGTATTCCCTACGAGCAGTACTTC
abundance: NA
d_gene: TRBD1
j_gene: TRBJ2-7
v_gene: TRBV20-1

CDR3aa: CASSRAGGDEQFF
CDR3nt: TGTGCCAGCAGCAGAGCCGGGGGCGATGAGCAGTTCTTC
abundance: NA
d_gene: NA
j_gene: TRBJ2-1
v_gene: TRBV21-1

CDR3aa: CASSLVGTSGTGEQFF
CDR3nt: TGTGCCAGCAGCTTGGTGGGGACTAGCGGGACGGGTGAGCAGTTCTTC
abundance: NA
d_gene: TRBD2
j_gene: TRBJ2-1
v_gene: TRBV5-5

CDR3aa: CASSLLGRGNEQYF
CDR3nt: TGCGCCAGCAGCTTGTTGGGGAGAGGGAACGAGCAGTACTTC
abundance: few
d_gene: NA
j_gene: TRBJ2-7
v_gene: TRBV5-1

CDR3aa: CASSLGGFEKLFF
CDR3nt: TGTGCCAGCAGCCTTGGAGGGTTTGAAAAACTGTTTTTT
abundance: NA
d_gene: NA
j_gene: TRBJ1-4
v_gene: TRBV14

CDR3aa: CASSQGGLRSGSGNEQFF
CDR3nt: TGCGCCAGCAGCCAAGGCGGGCTGAGGAGCGGGAGTGGCAATGAGCAGTTCTTC
abundance: NA
d_gene: TRBD2
j_gene: TRBJ2-1
v_gene: TRBV4-3

CDR3aa: CASSLERLARVGETQYF
CDR3nt: TGTGCCAGCAGCTTAGAAAGACTAGCGAGAGTAGGGGAGACCCAGTACTTC
abundance: NA
d_gene: TRBD2
j_gene: TRBJ2-5
v_gene: TRBV11-2

CDR3aa: CATSRDGTGSDTGELFF
CDR3nt: TGTGCCACCAGCAGAGATGGGACAGGGTCGGACACCGGGGAGCTGTTTTTT
abundance: few
d_gene: TRBD1
j_gene: TRBJ2-2
v_gene: TRBV15

CDR3aa: CASSIGLRGPGGNQPQHF
CDR3nt: TGTGCCAGTAGTATTGGCTTACGGGGGCCCGGTGGCAATCAGCCCCAGCATTTT
abundance: NA
d_gene: NA
j_gene: TRBJ1-5
v_gene: TRBV19

CDR3aa: CASSFRLAGYTF
CDR3nt: TGTGCCAGCAGTTTCCGTCTGGCGGGCTACACCTTC
abundance: NA
d_gene: NA
j_gene: TRBJ1-2
v_gene: TRBV12-3/TRBV12-4

CDR3aa: CASSTEYEQYF
CDR3nt: TGTGCCAGCAGCACCGAATACGAGCAGTACTTC
abundance: few
d_gene: NA
j_gene: TRBJ2-7
v_gene: TRBV7-9

CDR3aa: CASSQTPITEAFF
CDR3nt: TGTGCCAGCAGCCAGACGCCTATCACTGAAGCTTTCTTT
abundance: few
d_gene: NA
j_gene: TRBJ1-1
v_gene: TRBV7-2

CDR3aa: CSVESHEQYF
CDR3nt: TGCAGCGTTGAGTCCCACGAGCAGTACTTC
abundance: few
d_gene: NA
j_gene: TRBJ2-7
v_gene: TRBV29-1

CDR3aa: CASSYSRPRGIQYF
CDR3nt: TGTGCCAGCAGCTATTCCAGGCCAAGGGGGATTCAGTACTTC
abundance: few
d_gene: NA
j_gene: TRBJ2-7
v_gene: TRBV5-6

CDR3aa: CSARDVTVGELFF
CDR3nt: TGCAGTGCTAGAGATGTCACAGTCGGGGAGCTGTTTTTT
abundance: NA
d_gene: NA
j_gene: TRBJ2-2
v_gene: TRBV20-1

CDR3aa: CSAFQGANSPLHF
CDR3nt: TGCAGTGCTTTCCAGGGGGCTAATTCACCCCTCCACTTT
abundance: few
d_gene: TRBD1
j_gene: TRBJ1-6
v_gene: TRBV20-1

CDR3aa: CACSQTRVKTNEQFF
CDR3nt: TGTGCCTGCAGCCAGACCAGGGTCAAGACCAATGAGCAGTTCTTC
abundance: NA
d_gene: NA
j_gene: TRBJ2-1
v_gene: TRBV3-1

CDR3aa: CASSLGGTSWEETQYF
CDR3nt: TGTGCCAGCAGCTTAGGCGGGACTAGCTGGGAAGAGACCCAGTACTTC
abundance: NA
d_gene: TRBD2
j_gene: TRBJ2-5
v_gene: TRBV7-9

CDR3aa: CATSRDPGLASYEQYF
CDR3nt: TGTGCCACCAGCAGAGACCCGGGACTAGCTTCCTACGAGCAGTACTTC
abundance: NA
d_gene: TRBD2
j_gene: TRBJ2-7
v_gene: TRBV15

CDR3aa: CSAGDRRSGNTIYF
CDR3nt: TGCAGTGCTGGGGACCGTCGCTCTGGAAACACCATATATTTT
abundance: many
d_gene: NA
j_gene: TRBJ1-3
v_gene: TRBV20-1

CDR3aa: CASRQPGAALTDTQYF
CDR3nt: TGTGCCAGCAGGCAACCCGGTGCCGCTCTCACAGATACGCAGTATTTT
abundance: NA
d_gene: NA
j_gene: TRBJ2-3
v_gene: TRBV6-1